Listed here are 30 T cell receptor beta chains from one sample, sequenced in a study of beta chain features in type 1 diabetes. Study results and caveats: Patients with Type 1 diabetes showed moderately but significantly shorter TCRB CDR3s in all four CD4+ subsets.

TCRB transcripts that were expressed got sequenced, as all of the isolated RNA had been reverse transcribed. Here immunoSEQ multiplex PCR was the method, and the copy in TCRdb shows in-frame clones only, minus some. The sample lists roughly 340,000 clones; over 10% were seen once. These TCRs are of unknown antigen specificity. The sequenced material came from naive CD4+ T cells from blood. The receptors were sampled from a young woman with type 1 diabetes.

The chain recombines TRBV9 with TRBJ2-1, with 10 bases lining up with TRBD1. In germline, CDR1 is SGDLS, CDR2 YYNGEE. Trimming removed 4 bases from V and 7 bases from J; junction bases left unmatched: 11. This CDR3 spans 16 amino acids. The CDR3 DNA sequence: TGTGCCAGCAGCTCGAGACAGGGGGCGGCTACGAATGAGCAGTTCTTC. Translation: CASSSRQGAATNEQFF.

This clone was observed a few times. The chain is built from TRBV6-5 and TRBJ2-5; TRBD1 is a possible D gene (6 bases). V lost 6 bases to trimming and J lost 5 bases, with 13 bases between them. The V gene's germline CDR1 is MNHEY and CDR2 SVGAGI. This CDR3 spans 13 amino acids. CDR3 coding DNA: TGTGCCAGCAGGGACAGCGGAAGGGAGACCCAGTACTTC. Translated, it gives CASRDSGRETQYF.

The chain combines TRBV25-1 with TRBJ2-5; 7 bases match TRBD1. Germline V gives CDR1 MGHDK, CDR2 SYGVNS. The V and J ends lost 3 bases and 7 bases, in that order; junction bases with no gene match: 8. The CDR3 totals 14 residues. The CDR3 is CASSEFRGHGTQYF. CDR3 nucleotide sequence: TGTGCCAGCAGTGAGTTTAGGGGGCACGGGACCCAGTACTTC.

This clone was seen more than once but under ten times. The rearrangement links TRBV30 to TRBJ2-1, with 7 bases fitting TRBD2. Germline values: CDR1 GTSNPN, CDR2 SVGIG (reference sequence). The CDR3 covers 13 residues. V shed 2 bases, J shed 9 bases, and the junction held 7 bases outside the gene matches. The CDR3 nucleotides are TGTGCCTGGAGTACCTATTTAGCGGGTGAGCAGTTCTTC. Its protein is CAWSTYLAGEQFF. Complete variable domain (other parts from reference TRBV30 and TRBJ2-1): SQTIHQWPATLVQPVGSPLSLECTVEGTSNPNLYWYRQAAGRGLQLLFYSVGIGQISSEVPQNLSASRPQDRQFILSSKKLLLSDSGFYLCAWSTYLAGEQFFGPGTRLTVL.

J is TRBJ2-1 and V is TRBV11-1; D remains ambiguous. The CDR3 consists of 12 residues. Per the germline V gene, CDR1 is SGHAT and CDR2 is FQDESV (reference sequence). V was trimmed by 3 bases and J by 9 bases, leaving 9 bases between them. The CDR3 loop reads CASSFSASEQFF. The CDR3 DNA reads TGTGCCAGCAGCTTTTCGGCTAGTGAGCAGTTCTTC.

CDR3 in amino acids: CAGPPDRGIQPQHF. CDR3 sequence (DNA): TGCGCCGGCCCCCCAGACAGGGGGATTCAGCCCCAGCATTTT. The chain employs TRBV23-1 and TRBJ1-5; TRBD1 matches at 9 bases. TRBV23-1 is annotated as an ORF whose role is uncertain. This CDR3 has 14 residues. V was clipped by 11 bases and J by 6 bases; unmatched bases: 11.

This sequence joins TRBV7-8 and TRBJ1-2, with D unclear. This CDR3 is 15 amino acids long. V lost 5 bases and J lost 8, with 21 bases in between. Germline V CDR1 and CDR2: SGHVS, FQNEAQ. CDR3: CASSPDLPGGAGYTF. In nucleotides, the CDR3 is TGTGCCAGCAGCCCAGACCTCCCCGGCGGAGCCGGCTACACCTTC.

The J gene is TRBJ1-3, the V gene TRBV29-1, with a possible D match to TRBD1 (6 bases). The CDR3 is 17 amino acids. Germline CDR1 reads SQVTM; CDR2 reads ANQGSEA. Deletions cut 0 bases from V and 4 bases from J, with 19 bases between. The CDR3 here is CSVEDRPYTGRGNTIYF. CDR3 bases: TGCAGCGTTGAAGATAGGCCGTACACAGGGAGAGGAAACACCATATATTTT. The whole variable domain, filled in from reference TRBV29-1 and TRBJ1-3, reads SAVISQKPSRDICQRGTSLTIQCQVDSQVTMMFWYRQQPGQSLTLIATANQGSEATYESGFVIDKFPISRPNLTFSTLTVSNMSPEDSSIYLCSVEDRPYTGRGNTIYFGEGSWLTVV.

This clone has only a few counts. The rearrangement joins TRBV9 to TRBJ1-1; no reliable D call. V was cut by 0 bases and J by 1 base, with 4 bases left in between. The CDR3 length is 13 residues. CDR1 is SGDLS and CDR2 is YYNGEE in the germline V gene. CDR3 DNA: TGTGCCAGCAGCGTAGTATGGAACACTGAAGCTTTCTTT. Its translation: CASSVVWNTEAFF.

The sample holds a few counts of this clone. V gene TRBV4-3 combines with J gene TRBJ1-2; D call uncertain. CDR3 length: 15 residues. Trimming took off 1 base at V and 1 base at J, with 10 bases between the two ends. Germline V gives CDR1 LGHNA, CDR2 YSLEER. The CDR3 loop is CASSQGAGLNYGYTF. Here the CDR3 DNA reads TGCGCCAGCAGCCAAGGGGCAGGACTTAACTATGGCTACACCTTC.

V gene TRBV5-1 combines with J gene TRBJ2-3; D might be TRBD1 (6 bases). The CDR3 runs 14 residues. V shed 2 bases and J shed 0 bases, with 7 bases lying between them. Germline loops: CDR1 SGHRS, CDR2 YFSETQ. The CDR3 protein is CASSFTGSTDTQYF. DNA for the CDR3: TGCGCCAGCAGCTTCACAGGGAGCACAGATACGCAGTATTTT.

A few counts support this clone. The chain is built from TRBV5-1 and TRBJ1-1, with TRBD1 matching over 8 bases. The CDR3 contains 13 residues. After removal of 8 bases from V and 1 base from J, the junction contained 4 bases not matched to a gene. The germline V gene has CDR1 SGHRS and CDR2 YFSETQ. Written as DNA, the CDR3 is TGCGCCAGTAACGGACAGGGGAACACTGAAGCTTTCTTT. It translates to CASNGQGNTEAFF. The full variable domain, completed using reference TRBV5-1 and TRBJ1-1, is KAGVTQTPRYLIKTRGQQVTLSCSPISGHRSVSWYQQTPGQGLQFLFEYFSETQRNKGNFPGRFSGRQFSNSRSEMNVSTLELGDSALYLCASNGQGNTEAFFGQGTRLTVV.

The V call is TRBV19, the J call TRBJ2-5, with D tentatively TRBD2 (5 bases). This CDR3 is built from 14 residues. With 4 bases removed from V and 0 bases from J, the gap between germline ends came to 9 bases. CDR1 is LNHDA, CDR2 SQIVND, per germline (reference sequence). In nucleotides, the CDR3 is TGTGCCAGTAGTAGAGCGGAGTACCAAGAGACCCAGTACTTC. Translated: CASSRAEYQETQYF.

This clone turned up a few times. J is TRBJ2-3 and V is TRBV19; 7 positions agree with TRBD1. The ends lost 8 bases at V and 3 bases at J; junction bases unmatched: 8. This CDR3 is built from 14 residues. Germline loops: CDR1 LNHDA, CDR2 SQIVND (reference sequence). The CDR3 loop is CASSPRQGTDTQYF. CDR3 DNA: TGTGCCAGTTCTCCCCGACAGGGAACAGATACGCAGTATTTT.

This clone appeared a few times. This rearrangement joins TRBV11-2 to TRBJ2-4, with 9 bases aligning to TRBD1. The CDR3 spans 15 residues. V gave up 6 bases and J gave up 3 bases; unmatched junction bases: 6. Germline-derived CDR1 and CDR2 are SGHAT and FQNNGV. In DNA form, the CDR3 reads TGTGCCAGCAGGCCGGCGGACAGGGGCAAAAACATTCAGTACTTC. Its protein product is CASRPADRGKNIQYF.

J is TRBJ1-1 and V is TRBV4-2; D remains unclear. The germline V gene encodes CDR1 LGHNA and CDR2 YNFKEQ. The CDR3 loop spans 13 amino acids. V lost 0 bases and J lost 4, with 6 bases in between. The CDR3: CASSQEGGTEAFF. CDR3 coding DNA: TGTGCCAGCAGCCAAGAAGGAGGCACTGAAGCTTTCTTT.

The V gene is TRBV10-3, the J gene TRBJ2-6, with 9 bases that match TRBD1. With V trimmed by 4 bases and J by 12 bases, 4 bases remained unmatched. CDR3 length: 13 amino acids. Germline V CDR1 and CDR2: ENHRY, SYGVKD. This CDR3 reads CAISGGQGSVLTF. Here the CDR3 DNA reads TGTGCCATCAGTGGGGGACAGGGATCCGTCCTGACTTTC.

J is TRBJ2-7 and V is TRBV6-1; possible D gene TRBD2, 5 bases. The CDR3 is 12 amino acids. Germline V gene lookup returns CDR1 MNHNS and CDR2 SASEGT. Trimming pared 6 bases from V and 2 bases from J, leaving 8 bases between. This CDR3 is CASSLGAYEQYF. CDR3 coding DNA: TGTGCCAGCAGCCTGGGAGCCTACGAGCAGTACTTC.

This chain joins TRBV28 and TRBJ2-5; weak D call: TRBD1 (6 bases). This CDR3 is 13 amino acids long. Looked up from germline, CDR1 is MDHEN and CDR2 is SYDVKM. Trimming shortened V by 7 bases and J by 4 bases, and 13 bases separated the two germline ends. Here the CDR3 reads CASIRDNRETQYF. CDR3 nucleotides: TGTGCCAGCATCCGGGACAACAGAGAGACCCAGTACTTC.

The chain is built from TRBV7-3 and TRBJ2-1; 8 bases align to TRBD2. V dropped 6 bases and J dropped 5; count of bases not matched to a gene: 9. Germline CDR1 reads SGHTA; CDR2 reads FQGTGA. This CDR3 has 15 residues. The CDR3 loop is CASSYTGLGNNEQFF. CDR3 nucleotides: TGTGCCAGCAGTTATACGGGACTAGGAAACAATGAGCAGTTCTTC.

This clone was picked up a small number of times. V gene TRBV19 combines with J gene TRBJ2-5; 8 bases line up with TRBD1. Germline V CDR1 and CDR2: LNHDA, SQIVND (reference sequence). The CDR3 contains 15 residues. V trimming: 5 bases; J trimming: 2 bases; junction bases outside the gene matches: 7. The CDR3 DNA follows: TGTGCCAGTAGTCAAATTACAGGGGGTCAAGAGACCCAGTACTTC. Its protein is CASSQITGGQETQYF.

V usage is TRBV29-1 and J usage is TRBJ1-1; D might be TRBD1 (5 bases). Trimming took off 5 bases at V and 2 bases at J, with 15 bases between the two ends. Germline loops: CDR1 SQVTM, CDR2 ANQGSEA. The CDR3 spans 14 residues. The CDR3 DNA follows: TGCAGCGTTCTGACTAGGGACCGAAACACTGAAGCTTTCTTT. It specifies CSVLTRDRNTEAFF.

In its sample, this clone was seen a few times. CDR3 residues: CASSVVAGEGYETQYF. CDR3 coding DNA: TGTGCCAGCAGCGTAGTAGCGGGAGAGGGGTACGAGACCCAGTACTTC. The rearrangement links TRBV9 to TRBJ2-5, with 9 nucleotides matching TRBD2. Germline V gene data show CDR1 as SGDLS and CDR2 as YYNGEE. J was trimmed by 5 bases and V by 0 bases; bases with no gene match: 8. The CDR3 contains 16 residues.

This sequence joins TRBV2 and TRBJ2-1, with D unresolved. Trimming took off 7 bases at V and 0 bases at J, with 7 bases between the two ends. This CDR3 has 13 amino acids. Germline V CDR1 and CDR2: SNHLY, FYNNEI. In nucleotides, the CDR3 is TGTGCCAGCAAGAACTCCTCCTACAATGAGCAGTTCTTC. This translates into CASKNSSYNEQFF.

This clone was detected only a few times. The V and J genes are TRBV4-3 and TRBJ1-1, with 9 bases fitting TRBD1. This CDR3 contains 15 residues. V dropped 2 bases and J dropped 2; count of bases not matched to a gene: 3. The germline CDR1 and CDR2 sequences are LGHNA and YSLEER. The CDR3 region has the DNA TGCGCCAGCAGCCAAAATACAGGGGGCAACACTGAAGCTTTCTTT. This gives the protein CASSQNTGGNTEAFF.

The rearrangement uses TRBV7-2 and TRBJ1-5; TRBD1 matches at 7 bases. V gave up 0 bases and J gave up 4 bases; unmatched junction bases: 6. Germline assignment: CDR1 SGHTA and CDR2 FQGNSA. This CDR3 region has 16 residues. The CDR3 coding sequence is TGTGCCAGCAGCTTAGCGCAGGCAGGGGGAAATCAGCCCCAGCATTTT. Amino acid sequence: CASSLAQAGGNQPQHF.

The chain recombines TRBV18 with TRBJ2-7; 7 bases align to TRBD1. The germline gives CDR1 KGHSH, CDR2 LQKENI. CDR3 length: 14 residues. J was trimmed by 0 bases and V by 3 bases; bases with no gene match: 2. CDR3 sequence: CASSPTGPSYEQYF. CDR3 nucleotide sequence: TGTGCCAGCTCACCGACAGGGCCCTCCTACGAGCAGTACTTC.

There are a few counts of this clone. The V gene is TRBV7-9, the J gene TRBJ2-7; 12 bases map to TRBD2. J was trimmed by 8 bases and V by 4 bases; bases with no gene match: 15. Germline assignment: CDR1 SEHNR and CDR2 FQNEAQ (reference sequence). The CDR3 extends over 17 amino acids. The CDR3 here is CASSSLQTSGGSLKQYF. CDR3 nucleotides: TGTGCCAGCAGCTCCCTCCAGACTAGCGGGGGTAGCCTCAAGCAGTACTTC.

This rearrangement joins TRBV28 to TRBJ2-5; a possible D gene is TRBD1 (6 bases). The ends were cut back, 6 bases at V and 5 bases at J, with 16 bases in the middle. Germline assignment: CDR1 MDHEN and CDR2 SYDVKM. CDR3 length: 14 residues. The CDR3 DNA follows: TGTGCCAGCAGACGAGACAGGCCGAGTGAGACCCAGTACTTC. Its translation: CASRRDRPSETQYF.

The chain uses TRBV7-9 and TRBJ2-7; TRBD2 is a possible D gene (6 bases). Trimming shortened V by 3 bases and J by 0 bases, and 12 bases separated the two germline ends. The length of the CDR3 is 15 residues. Germline CDR1 and CDR2: SEHNR and FQNEAQ (reference sequence). In nucleotides, the CDR3 is TGTGCCAGCAGCTTGGGTCTAGCGACCTCCTACGAGCAGTACTTC. This gives the protein CASSLGLATSYEQYF.